A single sample gave rise to the 18 T cell receptor beta chains below, sequenced in a study of blood T cell repertoires in COVID-19. Assay used: immunoSEQ multiplex PCR; TCRdb lists only in-frame clones, some missing. This sample has about 140,000 clones; about 87% occur once, and the top ten carry less than 10%. Sequenced: peripheral blood. The origin of the receptors is a woman between 45 and 65 years old with active or convalescent COVID-19.

The chain combines TRBV3-1 (or the pseudogene TRBV3-2) with TRBJ1-2; 7 bases align to TRBD1. CDR1 and CDR2 (germline): LGHDT, YNNKEL (reference sequence). V lost 5 bases, J lost 0 bases, and 12 bases stayed unmatched. The CDR3 spans 17 residues. DNA of the CDR3: TGTGCCAGCAGCTCCCTGGGCAGGGGGAGAGCTAACTATGGCTACACCTTC. Its translation: CASSSLGRGRANYGYTF.

The rearrangement joins TRBV4-1 to TRBJ1-3; no clear D. The CDR3 contains 15 residues. Deletions cut 0 bases from V and 4 bases from J, with 10 bases between. The germline gives CDR1 MGHRA, CDR2 YSYEKL. The CDR3 coding sequence is TGCGCCAGCAGCCAAGATGTGGCCTCCGGAAACACCATATATTTT. Translating it yields CASSQDVASGNTIYF.

This clone was seen just once. The chain recombines TRBV19 with TRBJ1-3; D possibly corresponds to TRBD1 (6 bases). V gave up 7 bases and J gave up 3 bases, with 16 bases separating them. The V gene's germline CDR1 is LNHDA and CDR2 SQIVND (reference sequence). The CDR3 loop spans 15 amino acids. CDR3 in DNA: TGTGCCAGTACCACTACAGGGAGTAGTGGAAACACCATATATTTT. It codes for CASTTTGSSGNTIYF.

The table lists this clone with many counts. The chain is built from TRBV5-1 and TRBJ1-6, with TRBD1 as a possible D gene (5 bases). The CDR3 loop spans 16 amino acids. Deletions cut 0 bases from V and 9 bases from J, with 16 bases between. CDR1 is SGHRS and CDR2 is YFSETQ in the germline V gene. CDR3 DNA sequence: TGCGCCAGCAGCTTGGTCGTGGGGGGTGACACTTCACCCCTCCACTTT. It is translated as CASSLVVGGDTSPLHF.

The chain recombines TRBV7-2 with TRBJ2-1; 9 positions match TRBD2. CDR3 length equals 19 residues. Germline V gene data show CDR1 as SGHTA and CDR2 as FQGNSA. With 1 base clipped from V and 4 bases from J, the junction kept 14 bases outside the gene matches. The CDR3, as DNA: TGTGCCAGCAGCTTAGTCGGCCAAACCGGGACTAGCAGATACAATGAGCAGTTCTTC. Translation gives CASSLVGQTGTSRYNEQFF.

This chain connects TRBV19 to TRBJ2-1, with D tentatively TRBD2 (6 bases). The CDR3 is 16 residues long. Germline values: CDR1 LNHDA, CDR2 SQIVND (reference sequence). V gave up 4 bases and J gave up 0 bases, with 13 bases separating them. CDR3 in DNA: TGTGCCAGTAGTACTCTAGCGATCACCTCCTACAATGAGCAGTTCTTC. Amino acids: CASSTLAITSYNEQFF.

This chain links TRBV19 with TRBJ1-5, with a tentative D call TRBD1 (5 bases). Germline values: CDR1 LNHDA, CDR2 SQIVND (reference sequence). V dropped 8 bases and J dropped 0 bases, with 17 bases sitting between them. CDR3 size: 16 residues. This chain's CDR3 is CASGSTGFNSNQPQHF. The CDR3 DNA follows: TGTGCCAGTGGAAGTACAGGATTCAATAGCAATCAGCCCCAGCATTTT.

This chain links TRBV27 with TRBJ1-1, with D possibly TRBD1 on 5 matching bases. V shed 4 bases and J shed 10 bases, with 22 bases lying between them. This CDR3 has 15 residues. CDR1 and CDR2 (germline): MNHEY, SMNVEV (reference sequence). The CDR3 DNA is TGTGCCAGCAGTTCACAGGTCGGTGCTACCCCCGCAGCTTTCTTT. Amino acids: CASSSQVGATPAAFF.

The V and J genes are TRBV11-2 and TRBJ1-6; D may be TRBD1 (5 bases). Germline V gene data show CDR1 as SGHAT and CDR2 as FQNNGV. The CDR3 is 15 amino acids. V lost 5 bases, J lost 7 bases, and 15 bases lay in between. The CDR3 loop is CASSPRPQGNSPLHF. In DNA, the CDR3 is TGTGCCAGCAGCCCTCGCCCGCAGGGAAATTCACCCCTCCACTTT.

The J gene is TRBJ2-1, the V gene TRBV7-9; 8 bases match TRBD1. The CDR3 length is 13 residues. Trimming cost V 5 bases and J 7 bases; bases outside gene matches: 4. The germline V gene has CDR1 SEHNR and CDR2 FQNEAQ (reference sequence). The CDR3 is CASSHRDRNEQFF. The CDR3 DNA follows: TGTGCCAGCAGCCACCGGGACAGGAATGAGCAGTTCTTC.

The genes are TRBV5-1 and TRBJ2-7, with TRBD2 matching over 8 bases. Germline CDR1 is SGHRS and CDR2 is YFSETQ. CDR3 length equals 15 residues. J was trimmed by 2 bases and V by 3 bases; bases with no gene match: 7. The CDR3 coding sequence is TGCGCCAGCAGCTCAAACGCGGGGGGAGCCTACGAGCAGTACTTC. Residues: CASSSNAGGAYEQYF.

The table lists this clone with a count of one. This rearrangement joins TRBV9 to TRBJ2-6; 8 bases are a match to TRBD2. V trimming: 3 bases; J trimming: 2 bases; junction bases outside the gene matches: 10. This CDR3 is 18 amino acids long. CDR1 and CDR2 from the germline V gene are SGDLS and YYNGEE. The CDR3 region is CASSDPAGGAPGANVLTF. The DNA of the CDR3 is TGTGCCAGCAGCGATCCCGCGGGGGGCGCTCCTGGGGCCAACGTCCTGACTTTC.

This chain uses TRBV7-9 with TRBJ2-1; perhaps TRBD2 as D (5 bases). V dropped 3 bases and J dropped 10 bases, with 19 bases sitting between them. The CDR3 runs to 15 residues. CDR1 SEHNR and CDR2 FQNEAQ come from the germline V gene (reference sequence). DNA for the CDR3: TGTGCCAGCAGCTTCGGACGTTTTTTTGGGGAGGAGCAGTTCTTC. This gives the protein CASSFGRFFGEEQFF.

This chain links TRBV4-1 with TRBJ2-1, with 10 positions matching TRBD2. V shed 6 bases, J shed 8 bases, and the junction held 7 bases outside the gene matches. CDR3 length: 14 residues. CDR1 and CDR2 from the germline V gene are MGHRA and YSYEKL. The CDR3 sequence is CASRRTSGADEQFF. CDR3 DNA sequence: TGCGCCAGCAGACGGACTAGCGGAGCGGATGAGCAGTTCTTC.

This chain uses TRBV7-6 with TRBJ1-6, with 7 bases lining up with TRBD1. Losses at the gene ends were 5 bases for V and 7 bases for J; bases not matched to a gene: 14. The CDR3 loop spans 17 amino acids. The germline V gene has CDR1 SGHVS and CDR2 FNYEAQ. The CDR3: CASSETAGTEGNSPLHF. The CDR3, as DNA: TGTGCCAGCAGCGAAACAGCCGGGACAGAAGGAAATTCACCCCTCCACTTT.

The rearrangement uses TRBV19 and TRBJ2-2, with TRBD2 identical over 13 bases. The CDR3 is 21 amino acids. V gave up 5 bases and J gave up 4 bases; unmatched junction bases: 19. Germline V gene data show CDR1 as LNHDA and CDR2 as SQIVND (reference sequence). CDR3 amino acids: CASSLRTSGGFKGLGTGELFF. The DNA for the CDR3 is TGTGCCAGTAGTCTGAGGACTAGCGGGGGTTTTAAGGGTTTGGGCACCGGGGAGCTGTTTTTT.

This clone was observed a few times. This chain uses TRBV27 with TRBJ1-4, with 8 bases fitting TRBD1. Germline V CDR1 and CDR2: MNHEY, SMNVEV (reference sequence). This CDR3 contains 16 residues. V shed 5 bases, J shed 0 bases, and the junction held 5 bases outside the gene matches. The CDR3 DNA sequence: TGTGCCAGCAGTACGAGACAGGGGCCAACTAATGAAAAACTGTTTTTT. Amino acids: CASSTRQGPTNEKLFF.

This chain links TRBV14 with TRBJ2-2; 10 nucleotides match TRBD1. The CDR3 consists of 16 residues. V lost 4 bases, J lost 6 bases, and 8 bases stayed unmatched. CDR1 SGHDN and CDR2 FVKESK come from the germline V gene. This CDR3 is CASSPRQGAWAGELFF. The CDR3 bases are TGTGCCAGCAGCCCACGACAGGGGGCATGGGCCGGGGAGCTGTTTTTT.